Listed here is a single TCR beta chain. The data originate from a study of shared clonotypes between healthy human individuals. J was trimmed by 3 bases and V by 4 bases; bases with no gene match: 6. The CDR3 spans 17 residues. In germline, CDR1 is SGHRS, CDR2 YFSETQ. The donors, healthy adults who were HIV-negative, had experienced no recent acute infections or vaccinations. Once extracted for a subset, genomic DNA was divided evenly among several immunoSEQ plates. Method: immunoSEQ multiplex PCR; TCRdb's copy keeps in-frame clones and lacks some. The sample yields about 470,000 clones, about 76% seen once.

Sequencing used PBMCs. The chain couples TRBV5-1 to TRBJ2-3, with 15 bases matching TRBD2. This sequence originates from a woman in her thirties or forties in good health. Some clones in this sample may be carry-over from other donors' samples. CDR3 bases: TGCGCCAGCAGCCGCGGACTAGCGGGAGGGAGTACAGATACGCAGTATTTT. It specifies CASSRGLAGGSTDTQYF.